One sample yielded the 20 T cell receptor beta chains listed below, sequenced in a study of human T cells and chemical hapten exposure. MiXCR, applied by TCRdb to the RACE reads, yields one record per CDR3 protein. The sample lists about 80,000 distinct CDR3 sequences, 14% occurring once. Time point described: pre-sensitization, week 0. Indicated treatment: therapeutic diphenylcyclopropenone sensitization with weekly scalp DPC. Sequencing used whole blood, obtained in connection with sensitization to the hapten diphenylcyclopropenone (DPC). These receptors came from a woman between 45 and 65 years old with alopecia areata. Some clones in this sample may be carry-over from other donors' samples.

This clonotype was recorded a few times. The chain recombines TRBV29-1 with TRBJ1-4; the match to TRBD1 covers 8 bases. The germline gives CDR1 SQVTM, CDR2 ANQGSEA. The ends lost 8 bases at V and 9 bases at J; junction bases unmatched: 5. The CDR3 extends over 11 amino acids. The CDR3 reads CSTWTGKKLFF. CDR3 DNA sequence: TGCAGCACCTGGACAGGGAAAAAACTGTTTTTT.

The chain has TRBV28 and TRBJ1-2; D might be TRBD1 (6 bases). CDR1 MDHEN and CDR2 SYDVKM come from the germline V gene. V was shortened by 5 bases and J by 7 bases, with 17 bases between the two germline ends. CDR3 size: 14 residues. Written as DNA, the CDR3 is TGTGCCAGCAGTCATCCAACCGGGACAATTGGCTACACCTTC. Protein: CASSHPTGTIGYTF.

This clonotype was seen at least ten times. The chain carries TRBV7-7 and TRBJ2-5; 9 nucleotides match TRBD2. The J segment lost 2 bases and the V segment lost 1 base, leaving 5 bases of the junction unmatched. This CDR3 region has 16 residues. Germline lookup yields CDR1 SSHAT and CDR2 FNYEAQ (reference sequence). The CDR3 sequence is CASSLGVSGSQETQYF. DNA for the CDR3: TGTGCCAGCAGCTTAGGGGTTAGCGGGAGTCAAGAGACCCAGTACTTC.

The chain couples TRBV20-1 to TRBJ2-2; 7 nucleotides line up with TRBD1. V lost 4 bases to trimming and J lost 4 bases; unmatched junction nucleotides: 6. The CDR3 extends over 14 amino acids. Germline V lookup: CDR1 DFQATT, CDR2 SNEGSKA (reference sequence). CDR3 nucleotides: TGCAGTGCTAAGCCGGGACAGACCACCGGGGAGCTGTTTTTT. Encoded protein: CSAKPGQTTGELFF.

This clonotype was found once. The V call is TRBV3-1, the J call TRBJ2-7; the match to TRBD2 covers 10 bases. From germline, CDR1 is LGHDT and CDR2 YNNKEL (reference sequence). J was trimmed by 5 bases and V by 2 bases; bases with no gene match: 6. The CDR3 covers 15 residues. The CDR3 DNA reads as TGTGCCAGCAGCCAAATGGCTAGCGGGAGCCACGAGCAGTACTTC. It codes for CASSQMASGSHEQYF.

V is TRBV29-1 and J is TRBJ1-5; 7 bases are a match to TRBD1. The V gene's germline CDR1 is SQVTM and CDR2 ANQGSEA. The length of the CDR3 is 13 residues. J was trimmed by 7 bases and V by 6 bases; bases with no gene match: 9. CDR3 residues: CSVTTGLRQPQHF. The DNA of the CDR3 is TGCAGCGTAACGACAGGGTTACGACAGCCCCAGCATTTT.

This clonotype has only a few counts. This chain joins TRBV20-1 and TRBJ2-1; D gene unclear. This CDR3 region has 14 residues. The germline V gene encodes CDR1 DFQATT and CDR2 SNEGSKA (reference sequence). Trimming left V 4 bases short and J 0 bases short, with 10 bases between. CDR3 nucleotides: TGCAGTGCTAAAAAGGGTCGCTCCTACAATGAGCAGTTCTTC. It encodes CSAKKGRSYNEQFF.

This rearrangement joins TRBV5-1 to TRBJ2-3, with D unresolved. The germline V and J ends were trimmed by 5 bases and 3 bases, with 4 bases remaining between them. Germline V gene data show CDR1 as SGHRS and CDR2 as YFSETQ. The CDR3 is 11 amino acids. CDR3 nucleotides: TGCGCCAGCAGGGTGACAGATACGCAGTATTTT. It is translated as CASRVTDTQYF.

This clonotype was picked up many times. V and J are TRBV28 and TRBJ1-2; D unresolved. The V gene lost 2 bases and the J gene lost 2 bases, with 9 bases spanning the gap. In germline, CDR1 is MDHEN, CDR2 SYDVKM. CDR3 length: 14 amino acids. DNA of the CDR3: TGTGCCAGCAGTTTAGAGGGATGGAACTATGGCTACACCTTC. Protein sequence: CASSLEGWNYGYTF.

The CDR3 region has the DNA TGTGCCAGCAGTTACGGAGCGGGGCCCTACAATGAGCAGTTCTTC. Translated: CASSYGAGPYNEQFF. The chain joins TRBV7-8 to TRBJ2-1; the match to TRBD2 covers 7 bases. Germline V gives CDR1 SGHVS, CDR2 FQNEAQ. The ends lost 6 bases at V and 2 bases at J; junction bases unmatched: 7. The CDR3 is 15 residues long.

This clonotype was counted at least ten times. The chain uses TRBV30 and TRBJ1-3; D is ambiguous. Germline assignment: CDR1 GTSNPN and CDR2 SVGIG (reference sequence). Trimming took 5 bases from V and 1 from J, leaving 15 bases between them. This CDR3 has 15 residues. This CDR3 is CAWRPGRASGNTIYF. CDR3 DNA: TGTGCCTGGCGACCTGGCCGGGCGTCTGGAAACACCATATATTTT.

CDR3 amino acids: CASSYSPPATYNEQFF. As DNA, the CDR3 is TGTGCCAGCAGTTACTCACCCCCAGCAACCTACAATGAGCAGTTCTTC. The V and J genes are TRBV6-5 and TRBJ2-1; D not certain. The CDR3 is 16 amino acids. V lost 0 bases to trimming and J lost 2 bases, with 11 bases between them. Germline lookup yields CDR1 MNHEY and CDR2 SVGAGI.

CDR3 DNA sequence: TGCGCCATGGACGAGACCCAGTACTTC. Residues: CAMDETQYF. The rearrangement uses TRBV10-1 and TRBJ2-5; D is uncertain. CDR3 length equals 9 residues. Germline loops: CDR1 WNHNN, CDR2 SYGVQD (reference sequence). Trimming removed 10 bases at V and 5 bases at J, with 5 bases between.

In its sample, this clonotype was seen many times. The gene calls are TRBV7-2 and TRBJ1-2; unclear D gene. Trimming took 3 bases from V and 8 from J, leaving 16 bases between them. CDR1 is SGHTA and CDR2 is FQGNSA in the germline V gene. The CDR3 is 14 residues long. CDR3 region: CASSFPAAHVGYTF. The CDR3 DNA reads as TGTGCCAGCAGCTTTCCGGCGGCGCACGTCGGCTACACCTTC.

This clonotype was counted a few times. This chain joins TRBV29-1 and TRBJ2-1; D possibly matches TRBD1 or TRBD2 (5 bases each). Trimming stripped 8 bases from V and 7 bases from J, with 18 bases between. Germline assignment: CDR1 SQVTM and CDR2 ANQGSEA. This CDR3 has 13 amino acids. This CDR3 is CSQAETWGNEQFF. For the CDR3, the DNA is TGCAGCCAAGCGGAAACGTGGGGGAATGAGCAGTTCTTC.

The chain uses TRBV12-3 or TRBV12-4 and TRBJ2-2, with TRBD1 matching 7 bases. V was clipped by 5 bases and J by 6 bases; unmatched bases: 3. The CDR3 has 13 residues. The CDR3 loop reads CASSIQGAGELFF. DNA of the CDR3: TGTGCCAGCAGTATCCAGGGGGCCGGGGAGCTGTTTTTT.

This clonotype occurred many times. Possible read error: a much larger clone is one base away. The rearrangement links TRBV11-2 to TRBJ2-2; D call uncertain. Germline lookup yields CDR1 SGHAT and CDR2 FQNNGV. The CDR3 is 14 amino acids. V lost 0 bases to trimming and J lost 0 bases, with 2 bases between them. As DNA, the CDR3 is TGTGCCAGCAGCTTAGAGGCGAACACCGGGGAGCTGTTTTTT. It encodes CASSLEANTGELFF.

This clonotype was picked up a small number of times. The chain uses TRBV27 and TRBJ1-1; 8 nucleotides line up with TRBD1. The CDR3 spans 16 residues. The germline V gene has CDR1 MNHEY and CDR2 SMNVEV (reference sequence). Losses at the gene ends were 3 bases for V and 3 bases for J; bases not matched to a gene: 9. The CDR3 coding sequence is TGTGCCAGCAGTTTTCGAGGACAGGGAGGGGACACTGAAGCTTTCTTT. It is translated as CASSFRGQGGDTEAFF.

The sample holds a few counts of this clonotype. The chain combines TRBV20-1 with TRBJ2-1; D unclear. The CDR3 length is 13 residues. The germline V gene encodes CDR1 DFQATT and CDR2 SNEGSKA (reference sequence). V was trimmed by 3 bases and J by 7 bases, leaving 13 bases between them. In DNA form, the CDR3 reads TGCAGTGCTAGTCTAGGCATCTGGAATGAGCAGTTCTTC. It codes for CSASLGIWNEQFF.

The chain couples TRBV7-6 to TRBJ2-1; 7 positions match TRBD1. V trimming: 4 bases; J trimming: 6 bases; junction bases outside the gene matches: 0. The CDR3 runs 12 residues. Germline CDR1 is SGHVS and CDR2 is FNYEAQ. The CDR3 sequence is CASSSGGNEQFF. The CDR3 coding sequence is TGTGCCAGCAGCTCAGGGGGCAATGAGCAGTTCTTC.